These 18 T cell receptor beta chains were sequenced from one sample in a study of CD8+ T cells in alopecia areata. RNA was extracted and reverse transcribed into cDNA as the sequencing template. Sequencing was performed with immunoSEQ multiplex PCR; in TCRdb, only in-frame clones are kept and a portion is missing. Altogether about 1,400 clones were found in the sample, and no singletons occur. The sequenced material came from lesional skin. The receptors originated from a C3H/HeJ mouse with alopecia areata. Mice of this strain are of MHC haplotype H2-k.

This clone was detected many times. Mouse gene names apply. The read ends 4 residues early relative to the CDR3; the germline J gene fills the gap. The J gene is TRBJ1-2, the V gene TRBV1; the D is unclear. The CDR3 sequence is 14 residues long. V was clipped by 1 base and J by 2 bases, with 8 bases between them. Germline CDR1 is NSQYPW and CDR2 is LRSPGD (reference sequence). The CDR3 protein is CTCSAGERNSDYTF. Incomplete CDR3 DNA: TGCACCTGCAGTGCAGGGGAAAGGAACTCC.

Remarks on this clone: Each gene name is a mouse one. The sequence runs out 4 residues before the end of the CDR3; the remainder is reconstructed from the germline J gene. The rearrangement uses TRBV13-2 and TRBJ2-3; 11 bases line up with TRBD1. Germline CDR1 and CDR2: NNHNN and SYGAGS (reference sequence). CDR3 length: 17 residues. Losses at the gene ends were 2 bases for V and 0 bases for J; bases not matched to a gene: 5. This CDR3 is CASGEGDRGASAETLYF. CDR3 DNA (partial): TGTGCCAGCGGTGAAGGGGACAGGGGGGCTAGTGCAGAA.

Ten or more counts support this clone. Genes and germline come from the mouse. The CDR3 end falls 4 residues outside the read, so it is completed with the germline J gene. This chain links TRBV13-3 with TRBJ1-2; 8 positions match TRBD1. CDR3 length: 12 amino acids. In germline, CDR1 is NNHDY, CDR2 SYVADS. Germline trimming cut 7 bases from V and 3 bases from J; bases unmatched to any gene: 2. The CDR3 reads CASDRGDSDYTF. The part of the CDR3 DNA that was read is TGTGCCAGCGACAGGGGAGACTCC.

Note on this clone: Genes here carry mouse names. Read data end 4 residues before the CDR3 end; the end is taken from the germline J gene. The V call is TRBV26, the J call TRBJ2-4; perhaps TRBD1 as D (5 bases). CDR3 length equals 16 residues. V lost 4 bases and J lost 1, with 15 bases in between. Germline assignment: CDR1 KGHPV and CDR2 FQNQEV (reference sequence). The covered CDR3 bases are TGTGCCAGCAGTCGAGAGGGGAAGAGAGGTCAAAAC. Protein sequence: CASSREGKRGQN. The whole CDR3 sequence is CASSREGKRGQNTLYF.

This clone was recorded many times. Gene names follow the mouse nomenclature. With the read ending 4 residues before the CDR3 end, the germline J gene is used to fill in that end. The chain carries TRBV31 and TRBJ1-2; unclear D gene. Per germline, CDR1 GKSSPN and CDR2 SITVG. The ends were cut back, 2 bases at V and 0 bases at J, with 10 bases in the middle. This CDR3 region has 14 residues. The covered CDR3 bases are TGTGCCTGGAGTTCCGACAAAGCAAACTCC. Encoded protein: CAWSSDKANS. The full-length CDR3 reads as CAWSSDKANSDYTF.

This clone showed up many times. Mouse gene names and germline throughout. The missing CDR3 end, 4 residues past where the read stops, is filled in from the germline J gene. J is TRBJ2-5 and V is TRBV19, with TRBD1 matching 7 bases. The germline V gene has CDR1 FNHDT and CDR2 SITEND (reference sequence). J lost 2 bases, V lost 4 bases, and 13 bases had no gene match. The CDR3 consists of 17 residues. CDR3 sequence reads: CASSLNHDRAGQDTQYF. The sequenced part of the CDR3 DNA is TGTGCCAGCAGTCTCAATCACGACAGGGCGGGCCAAGAC.

Judged by abundance, this clone is medium-sized. Mouse names are used for the genes. The missing CDR3 end, 4 residues past where the read stops, is filled in from the germline J gene. The chain has TRBV14 and TRBJ2-3; TRBD2 agrees at 8 bases. The V and J ends lost 3 bases and 1 base, in that order; junction bases with no gene match: 1. The germline gives CDR1 SGHDT, CDR2 FRDEAV. This CDR3 spans 14 amino acids. CDR3 amino acids: CASSWGGGAETLYF. The CDR3 DNA, read in part, is TGTGCCAGCAGTTGGGGGGGCGGTGCAGAA.

This clone was recorded at least ten times. Gene names refer to mouse genes. Read sequence stops 4 residues before the CDR3 end, and the germline J gene provides the missing end. This chain joins TRBV13-2 and TRBJ2-1; unclear D gene. Germline V lookup: CDR1 NNHNN, CDR2 SYGAGS (reference sequence). V was clipped by 2 bases and J by 1 base, with 7 bases between them. The CDR3 runs to 14 residues. The CDR3 bases that were read are TGTGCCAGCGGTGAGTCCTGGAACTATGCT. Protein: CASGESWNYA. The complete CDR3 sequence is CASGESWNYAEQFF.

This clone was observed at least ten times. Gene labels here are mouse ones. The read falls 4 residues short of the CDR3 end, and the missing part is taken from the germline J gene. The chain combines TRBV31 with TRBJ2-3; D tentatively reads TRBD1 or TRBD2 (5 bases each). The germline gives CDR1 GKSSPN, CDR2 SITVG. Trimming took off 2 bases at V and 0 bases at J, with 9 bases between the two ends. The CDR3 is made up of 14 amino acids. Partial CDR3 DNA: TGTGCCTGGAGTGGGGGAGGGAGTGCAGAA. This encodes CAWSGGGSAE. The CDR3 in full is CAWSGGGSAETLYF.

This clone was seen many times. Mouse names are used for the genes. The sequenced fragment ends 4 residues before the CDR3 boundary, so the rest is inferred from the germline J gene. The chain links TRBV13-3 to TRBJ2-7; D not resolved. V was shortened by 1 base and J by 3 bases, with 5 bases between the two germline ends. Per the germline V gene, CDR1 is NNHDY and CDR2 is SYVADS. The CDR3 runs 12 residues. Partial CDR3 DNA: TGTGCCAGCAGTGATTCCCACTAT. Translated, it gives CASSDSHY. The whole CDR3 protein reads CASSDSHYEQYF.

This clone was counted a few times. Genes and germline are mouse. With the read ending 4 residues before the CDR3 end, the germline J gene is used to fill in that end. This chain uses TRBV5 with TRBJ1-1; TRBD1 aligns across 11 bases. Germline V CDR1 and CDR2: LGHNA, YNLKQL (reference sequence). V shed 1 base, J shed 1 base, and the junction held 5 bases outside the gene matches. The CDR3 runs 17 residues. The DNA read from the CDR3 is TGTGCCAGCAGCCAAGGGACAGGGGGCATTTGGAACACA. Encoded protein: CASSQGTGGIWNT. The complete CDR3 sequence is CASSQGTGGIWNTEVFF.

This clone was counted only a few times. A far larger clone is just one base off, so this is likely a read error. The listed genes are named as in mouse. The read finishes 4 residues shy of the CDR3 end, and the germline J gene is used to complete it. The chain links TRBV1 to TRBJ1-4; 7 bases match TRBD1. CDR3 length equals 17 residues. CDR1 and CDR2 from the germline V gene are NSQYPW and LRSPGD (reference sequence). V trimming: 0 bases; J trimming: 5 bases; junction bases outside the gene matches: 9. Partial CDR3 DNA: TGCACCTGCAGTGCAGATCACGACAGGGTGTCTAACGAA. Residues: CTCSADHDRVSNE. The full CDR3 sequence reads CTCSADHDRVSNERLFF.

This clone is medium-sized. Gene names follow the mouse nomenclature. The CDR3 is cut off 4 residues early in the read; its end comes from the germline J gene. The chain links TRBV5 to TRBJ2-2; D unresolved. Trimming stripped 2 bases from V and 0 bases from J, with 7 bases between. The CDR3 is 15 amino acids. The V gene's germline CDR1 is LGHNA and CDR2 YNLKQL (reference sequence). The CDR3 DNA, read in part, is TGTGCCAGCAGCCAACACATTGCAAACACCGGG. It codes for CASSQHIANTG. In full, the CDR3 is CASSQHIANTGQLYF.

In regard to this clone: Each gene name is a mouse one. The observed sequence ends 4 residues before the CDR3 terminus, with the missing tail filled in from the germline J gene. V and J are TRBV13-1 and TRBJ2-1, with D perhaps matching TRBD2 (5 bases). Trimming pared 0 bases from V and 3 bases from J, leaving 13 bases between. The CDR3 is 16 residues long. CDR1 and CDR2 (germline): NSHNY, SYGAGN. The CDR3 reads CASSDDRWESYAEQFF. CDR3 bases read: TGTGCCAGCAGTGATGATCGCTGGGAGAGCTATGCT.

About this clone itself: At one boundary the junction diverges from the germline segment, which might be a read error. The gene symbols are mouse symbols. The sequence runs out 4 residues before the end of the CDR3; the remainder is reconstructed from the germline J gene. The chain employs TRBV13-1 and TRBJ1-4, with TRBD1 matching 9 bases. CDR1 and CDR2 (germline): NSHNY, SYGAGN. The CDR3 runs 15 residues. CDR3 loop: CAGSGQGISNERLFF. Incomplete CDR3 DNA: TGTGCCGGCAGTGGACAGGGGATTTCCAACGAA.

Concerning this clone itself: This sequence is one base from a far larger clone and is likely a read error. Gene names are the mouse ones. The sequenced fragment ends 4 residues before the CDR3 boundary, so the rest is inferred from the germline J gene. Other nucleotide sequences in the sample specify the same CDR3. The chain uses TRBV1 and TRBJ1-2; the D gene is possibly TRBD1 (6 bases). Between the trimmed V and J ends, which lost 4 bases and 0 bases, there was a span of 9 bases. Germline V gene data show CDR1 as NSQYPW and CDR2 as LRSPGD (reference sequence). This CDR3 is built from 14 residues. The CDR3 spells CTCSGDNTNSDYTF. The DNA read from the CDR3 is TGCACCTGCAGTGGGGACAATACAAACTCC. The full variable domain, in which reference TRBV1 and TRBJ1-2 provide the parts outside the CDR3, is VTLLEQNPRWRLVPRGQAVNLRCILKNSQYPWMSWYQQDLQKQLQWLFTLRSPGDKEVKSLPGADYLATRVTDTELRLQVANMSQGRTLYCTCSGDNTNSDYTFGSGTRLLVI.

Many counts were recorded for this clone. Genes and germline come from the mouse. The read finishes 4 residues shy of the CDR3 end, and the germline J gene is used to complete it. The chain couples TRBV13-1 to TRBJ1-1, with 10 bases that match TRBD1. CDR1 is NSHNY, CDR2 SYGAGN, per germline. V lost 5 bases to trimming and J lost 0 bases; unmatched junction nucleotides: 1. This CDR3 is 14 amino acids long. The CDR3 is CASRTGGANTEVFF. The sequenced part of the CDR3 DNA is TGTGCCAGCAGGACAGGGGGCGCAAACACA.

This clone occurred many times. Germline and genes: mouse. With the read ending 4 residues before the CDR3 end, the germline J gene is used to fill in that end. The chain carries TRBV17 and TRBJ2-1, with 9 nucleotides matching TRBD2. Germline CDR1 MNHDT, CDR2 YYDKIL. The trim removed 3 bases at V and 4 bases at J, leaving 1 base unmatched. The CDR3 extends over 14 amino acids. CDR3 bases read: TGTGCTAGCAGTAGCTGGGGGGGATATGCT. Residues: CASSSWGGYA. The whole CDR3 region reads CASSSWGGYAEQFF.